These 18 T cell receptor beta chains originate from one sample sequenced in a study of blood T cell repertoires in COVID-19. TCRdb's table, derived via immunoSEQ multiplex PCR, lists solely in-frame clones and lacks some. The table includes tens of thousands of clones, 80% to 90% detected once. The sequenced sample consisted of peripheral blood. All receptors come from a human donor in a cohort sampled during active COVID-19.

J is TRBJ2-7 and V is TRBV7-2; D perhaps matches TRBD2 (5 bases). The CDR3 length is 14 residues. Per germline, CDR1 SGHTA and CDR2 FQGNSA. With 5 bases removed from V and 3 bases from J, the gap between germline ends came to 14 bases. Here the CDR3 reads CASSPPGKVYEQYF. The CDR3, as DNA: TGTGCCAGCAGCCCCCCCGGGAAAGTCTACGAGCAGTACTTC. The variable domain in full, completed from reference TRBV7-2 and TRBJ2-7, reads GAGVSQSPSNKVTEKGKDVELRCDPISGHTALYWYRQSLGQGLEFLIYFQGNSAPDKSGLPSDRFSAERTGGSVSTLTIQRTQQEDSAVYLCASSPPGKVYEQYFGPGTRLTVT.

This clone occurred once. The J gene is TRBJ2-7, the V gene TRBV11-2; TRBD1 agrees at 7 bases. Germline V gives CDR1 SGHAT, CDR2 FQNNGV. Germline trimming cut 4 bases from V and 4 bases from J; bases unmatched to any gene: 7. CDR3 length equals 14 residues. CDR3 coding DNA: TGTGCCAGCAGCTCCCGGACAGGTCCTTACGAGCAGTACTTC. It specifies CASSSRTGPYEQYF.

This clone was seen only a few times. The CDR3 DNA reads as TGCGCCAGCAGCTTGGTCGCGACAACCTACGAGCAGTACTTC. Encoded protein: CASSLVATTYEQYF. The chain employs TRBV5-1 and TRBJ2-7; no clear D. The V end lost 0 bases, the J end lost 2 bases, and 9 bases lay between the germline ends. The germline CDR1 and CDR2 sequences are SGHRS and YFSETQ. The CDR3 runs to 14 residues.

This chain uses TRBV19 with TRBJ2-2; TRBD2 matches 7 bases. This CDR3 spans 12 amino acids. After removal of 7 bases from V and 5 bases from J, the junction contained 1 base not matched to a gene. CDR1 and CDR2 (germline): LNHDA, SQIVND (reference sequence). DNA for the CDR3: TGTGCCAGTATGGGACTAACCGGGGAGCTGTTTTTT. This encodes CASMGLTGELFF.

The CDR3 coding sequence is TGTGCCAGCAGCCGGGCGGGAGGTGGAAACACCATATATTTT. It is translated as CASSRAGGGNTIYF. This chain connects TRBV9 to TRBJ1-3; unclear D gene. Looked up from germline, CDR1 is SGDLS and CDR2 is YYNGEE. CDR3 length: 14 amino acids. V was shortened by 4 bases and J by 3 bases, with 11 bases between the two germline ends.

This sequence joins TRBV27 and TRBJ2-1; 8 positions match TRBD1. Germline V CDR1 and CDR2: MNHEY, SMNVEV (reference sequence). The CDR3 covers 13 residues. J was trimmed by 8 bases and V by 6 bases; bases with no gene match: 6. CDR3 region: CASRLQGVYEQFF. As DNA, the CDR3 is TGTGCCAGCAGGCTACAGGGGGTCTATGAGCAGTTCTTC.

This clone was seen once. The rearrangement joins TRBV12-3 or TRBV12-4 to TRBJ1-6; no definite D call. CDR3 size: 13 residues. Deletions cut 6 bases from V and 6 bases from J, with 9 bases between. CDR3 in DNA: TGTGCCAGCAGAAGTCTGCGTAATTCACCCCTCCACTTT. Its translation: CASRSLRNSPLHF.

The rearrangement uses TRBV19 and TRBJ2-7, with D maybe TRBD2 (6 bases). The CDR3 covers 15 residues. Deletions cut 4 bases from V and 2 bases from J, with 15 bases between. The germline gives CDR1 LNHDA, CDR2 SQIVND (reference sequence). CDR3: CASSRNRLGPYEQYF. In DNA form, the CDR3 reads TGTGCCAGTAGTAGGAACCGACTAGGACCCTACGAGCAGTACTTC.

The rearrangement joins TRBV19 to TRBJ2-5; tentatively, D is TRBD1 (6 bases). Germline loops: CDR1 LNHDA, CDR2 SQIVND (reference sequence). V was cut by 7 bases and J by 5 bases, with 20 bases left in between. This CDR3 has 15 amino acids. Here the CDR3 reads CASTHGPDSRETQYF. Written as DNA, the CDR3 is TGTGCCAGTACACACGGGCCGGACAGTAGGGAGACCCAGTACTTC.

V gene TRBV4-1 combines with J gene TRBJ2-5, with 7 bases lining up with TRBD2. The ends lost 0 bases at V and 5 bases at J; junction bases unmatched: 15. Per germline, CDR1 MGHRA and CDR2 YSYEKL. The CDR3 consists of 18 residues. DNA for the CDR3: TGCGCCAGCAGCCAAGAGGGTGTGAGCGGGATGGGGAGGGAGACCCAGTACTTC. Its translation is CASSQEGVSGMGRETQYF.

V is TRBV18 and J is TRBJ2-1; TRBD2 matches at 8 bases. V was pared by 4 bases and J by 9 bases, with 14 bases of the junction left unmatched. CDR1 is KGHSH, CDR2 LQKENI, per germline. This CDR3 is 16 amino acids long. The CDR3 region is CASSHPGLEGGGEQFF. The DNA for the CDR3 is TGTGCCAGCTCACATCCGGGACTAGAGGGCGGCGGTGAGCAGTTCTTC.

The V call is TRBV6-5, the J call TRBJ2-7; TRBD1 matches 10 bases. From germline, CDR1 is MNHEY and CDR2 SVGAGI. Trimming cost V 8 bases and J 4 bases; bases outside gene matches: 11. The CDR3 consists of 15 residues. In nucleotides, the CDR3 is TGTGCCAGCCGCAAGCTTGACAGGGGGCTTTACGAGCAGTACTTC. Its protein is CASRKLDRGLYEQYF.

The chain is built from TRBV28 and TRBJ2-7, with 9 bases identical to TRBD1. With V trimmed by 4 bases and J by 6 bases, 19 bases remained unmatched. CDR3 size: 18 residues. The germline V gene has CDR1 MDHEN and CDR2 SYDVKM. CDR3: CASSSSPGTGQTVFEQYF. CDR3 sequence (DNA): TGTGCCAGCAGTTCTAGTCCCGGGACAGGGCAAACCGTCTTCGAGCAGTACTTC. The full variable domain, rest sourced from reference TRBV28 and TRBJ2-7, is DVKVTQSSRYLVKRTGEKVFLECVQDMDHENMFWYRQDPGLGLRLIYFSYDVKMKEKGDIPEGYSVSREKKERFSLILESASTNQTSMYLCASSSSPGTGQTVFEQYFGPGTRLTVT.

The V gene is TRBV11-3, the J gene TRBJ1-3; D is unclear. Germline-derived CDR1 and CDR2 are SGHNT and YENEEA. V gave up 3 bases and J gave up 7 bases, with 7 bases separating them. This CDR3 contains 12 residues. CDR3 in DNA: TGTGCCAGCAGCTTTTGGAGGAACACCATATATTTT. This codes for CASSFWRNTIYF.

The chain links TRBV19 to TRBJ1-2, with 7 nucleotides matching TRBD1. The CDR3 sequence is 12 residues long. With 7 bases clipped from V and 2 bases from J, the junction kept 1 base outside the gene matches. Germline CDR1 LNHDA, CDR2 SQIVND (reference sequence). The CDR3 DNA reads as TGTGCCAGTAACAGGGGAAACTATGGCTACACCTTC. It is translated as CASNRGNYGYTF.

This rearrangement joins TRBV11-2 to TRBJ2-7; weak D call: TRBD1 (6 bases). The CDR3 spans 15 residues. Looked up from germline, CDR1 is SGHAT and CDR2 is FQNNGV. V was pared by 1 base and J by 2 bases, with 12 bases between. CDR3 residues: CASSLGWGQTYEQYF. As DNA, the CDR3 is TGTGCCAGCAGCTTAGGTTGGGGACAAACCTACGAGCAGTACTTC.

The V gene is TRBV9, the J gene TRBJ1-1; D possibly corresponds to TRBD1 (6 bases). The length of the CDR3 is 13 residues. V was shortened by 2 bases and J by 6 bases, with 11 bases between the two germline ends. The germline gives CDR1 SGDLS, CDR2 YYNGEE. This chain's CDR3 is CASSVLGGAEAFF. The CDR3 nucleotides are TGTGCCAGCAGCGTGCTAGGGGGGGCTGAAGCTTTCTTT.

The rearrangement joins TRBV5-6 to TRBJ2-1, with 7 bases aligning to TRBD2. The germline CDR1 and CDR2 sequences are SGHDT and YYEEEE. Unmatched junction bases numbered 5, after V lost 3 bases and J lost 5 bases. There are 14 residues in the CDR3. The CDR3 DNA reads as TGTGCCAGCAGCTCCGGGAGGCCCCACAATGAGCAGTTCTTC. It yields the protein CASSSGRPHNEQFF. The variable domain in full, completed from reference TRBV5-6 and TRBJ2-1, reads DAGVTQSPTHLIKTRGQQVTLRCSPKSGHDTVSWYQQALGQGPQFIFQYYEEEERQRGNFPDRFSGHQFPNYSSELNVNALLLGDSALYLCASSSGRPHNEQFFGPGTRLTVL.